Below, 24 T cell receptor beta chains from the same sample are listed, as sequenced in a study of blood T cell repertoires in COVID-19. The protocol was immunoSEQ multiplex PCR, while the TCRdb copy is restricted to in-frame clones and leaves out a portion. Among around 310,000 clones listed, 80% to 90% were seen once. The sample taken for sequencing was PBMCs or T cells enriched from blood (not recorded which). All receptors come from a man aged 25 to 45 who had recovered from COVID-19.

The CDR3 loop is CASSFQGGTYNEQFF. CDR3 bases: TGTGCCAGCAGTTTCCAGGGAGGCACCTACAATGAGCAGTTCTTC. This chain links TRBV27 with TRBJ2-1, with D possibly TRBD2 on 6 matching bases. The CDR3 totals 15 residues. Germline V gene sequence: CDR1 MNHEY, CDR2 SMNVEV (reference sequence). V lost 3 bases and J lost 2, with 11 bases in between.

J is TRBJ1-6 and V is TRBV28; D is ambiguous. The V end lost 2 bases, the J end lost 8 bases, and 13 bases lay between the germline ends. The CDR3 runs to 15 residues. Per germline, CDR1 MDHEN and CDR2 SYDVKM. The CDR3 DNA reads as TGTGCCAGCAGTTTAATGGCAGTGCCAGATTCACCCCTCCACTTT. It encodes CASSLMAVPDSPLHF.

The chain uses TRBV19 and TRBJ2-5; TRBD1 matches at 9 bases. CDR1 is LNHDA and CDR2 is SQIVND in the germline V gene (reference sequence). The CDR3 contains 14 residues. J was trimmed by 5 bases and V by 3 bases; bases with no gene match: 4. CDR3 loop: CASSIDRGRETQYF. Written as DNA, the CDR3 is TGTGCCAGTAGTATCGACAGGGGGAGGGAGACCCAGTACTTC.

About this clone itself: Other DNA sequences in the sample encode the same CDR3. The chain joins TRBV19 to TRBJ1-1; TRBD1 matches 7 bases. In germline, CDR1 is LNHDA, CDR2 SQIVND (reference sequence). V trimming: 7 bases; J trimming: 4 bases; junction bases outside the gene matches: 3. The CDR3 consists of 12 residues. CDR3 sequence (DNA): TGTGCCAGTAACGCAGGGGGCACTGAAGCTTTCTTT. This translates into CASNAGGTEAFF.

This chain connects TRBV10-3 to TRBJ1-2; D call uncertain. The ends were cut back, 3 bases at V and 8 bases at J, with 16 bases in the middle. Germline V gene sequence: CDR1 ENHRY, CDR2 SYGVKD. The CDR3 spans 14 residues. The DNA of the CDR3 is TGTGCCATCAGTGAACCCGACACCGGTGGGGGCTACACCTTC. Its protein product is CAISEPDTGGGYTF.

The chain couples TRBV28 to TRBJ1-6; D ambiguous. The V gene's germline CDR1 is MDHEN and CDR2 SYDVKM. The CDR3 runs 15 residues. Trimming cost V 6 bases and J 7 bases, with 16 bases left between them. The CDR3 DNA reads TGTGCCAGCAGATTACGGTTTCTCCTAAATTCACCCCTCCACTTT. Protein product: CASRLRFLLNSPLHF. The whole variable domain, filled in from reference TRBV28 and TRBJ1-6, reads DVKVTQSSRYLVKRTGEKVFLECVQDMDHENMFWYRQDPGLGLRLIYFSYDVKMKEKGDIPEGYSVSREKKERFSLILESASTNQTSMYLCASRLRFLLNSPLHFGNGTRLTVT.

The V and J genes are TRBV29-1 and TRBJ1-1; TRBD1 might be the D (6 bases). Per germline, CDR1 SQVTM and CDR2 ANQGSEA. V was shortened by 5 bases and J by 1 base, with 20 bases between the two germline ends. The CDR3 has 16 residues. The CDR3 sequence: CSVNRVFPIWNTEAFF. CDR3 in DNA: TGCAGCGTTAACAGGGTATTTCCTATTTGGAACACTGAAGCTTTCTTT.

The genes are TRBV28 and TRBJ2-7; unclear D gene. This CDR3 contains 11 residues. Deletions cut 2 bases from V and 8 bases from J, with 7 bases between. Germline V gene lookup returns CDR1 MDHEN and CDR2 SYDVKM. This CDR3 is CASSLQQKQYF. DNA for the CDR3: TGTGCCAGCAGTTTACAACAGAAGCAGTACTTC.

This clone was seen ten or more times. V is TRBV6-4 and J is TRBJ2-1, with 8 bases identical to TRBD2. CDR3 size: 14 residues. With 3 bases clipped from V and 6 bases from J, the junction kept 4 bases outside the gene matches. Per germline, CDR1 MRHNA and CDR2 SNTAGT. CDR3 DNA sequence: TGTGCCAGCAGTGAATTCGGGGGGGCCAATGAGCAGTTCTTC. This sequence encodes CASSEFGGANEQFF.

The V call is TRBV3-1 (or the pseudogene TRBV3-2), the J call TRBJ2-5; D remains unclear. Per germline, CDR1 LGHDT and CDR2 YNNKEL (reference sequence). The V gene lost 1 base and the J gene lost 5 bases, with 11 bases spanning the gap. CDR3 length: 14 residues. Here the CDR3 reads CASSQVGITETQYF. The CDR3 nucleotides read TGTGCCAGCAGCCAAGTCGGTATAACGGAGACCCAGTACTTC.

With regard to this clone: Because the CDR3's place on the DNA is in doubt, the DNA is left out and the CDR3 is given as listed by TCRdb. V gene TRBV28 combines with J gene TRBJ1-5; the table's D call TRBD1 went unverified against the DNA. The CDR3 region is 15 residues in length, termini included. Per the germline V gene, CDR1 is MDHEN and CDR2 is SYDVKM. This CDR3 reads CASSSSTGGKQPQHF.

This clone has just a few counts. The chain recombines TRBV4-1 with TRBJ1-2, with TRBD1 matching over 9 bases. CDR1 MGHRA and CDR2 YSYEKL come from the germline V gene. J gave up 6 bases and V 6 bases, and 11 bases lay outside the gene matches. The CDR3 is made up of 15 amino acids. CDR3 DNA: TGCGCCAGCAGAAGACAGGGGGAAACAATGGATGGCTACACCTTC. It translates to CASRRQGETMDGYTF.

J is TRBJ2-1 and V is TRBV9, with 7 bases matching TRBD2. This CDR3 is 14 amino acids long. Germline V lookup: CDR1 SGDLS, CDR2 YYNGEE. The ends lost 6 bases at V and 3 bases at J; junction bases unmatched: 6. The CDR3 reads CASNGGGYYNEQFF. The CDR3 DNA is TGTGCCAGCAATGGCGGGGGATACTACAATGAGCAGTTCTTC.

A few counts support this clone. This chain uses TRBV3-1 (or the pseudogene TRBV3-2) with TRBJ1-1; D is uncertain. V shed 0 bases and J shed 8 bases, with 10 bases lying between them. CDR1 and CDR2 from the germline V gene are LGHDT and YNNKEL (reference sequence). CDR3 length: 13 residues. For the CDR3, the DNA is TGTGCCAGCAGCCAAGATTTGGAGCAGGAAGCTTTCTTT. Amino acid sequence: CASSQDLEQEAFF.

The rearrangement uses TRBV9 and TRBJ1-2; no clear D gene. In germline, CDR1 is SGDLS, CDR2 YYNGEE. The CDR3 has 13 residues. Trimming took off 5 bases at V and 3 bases at J, with 11 bases between the two ends. CDR3 DNA: TGTGCCAGCAGTAGGAGGGCCGACTATGGCTACACCTTC. Translation: CASSRRADYGYTF.

This rearrangement joins TRBV11-2 to TRBJ2-1, with TRBD2 identical over 12 bases. Looked up from germline, CDR1 is SGHAT and CDR2 is FQNNGV. CDR3 size: 13 residues. V dropped 6 bases and J dropped 9; count of bases not matched to a gene: 3. In nucleotides, the CDR3 is TGTGCCAGCAGGAGGACTAGCGGGACTGAGCAGTTCTTC. Translated, it gives CASRRTSGTEQFF.

CDR3 sequence reads: CASSDIGRGDEKLFF. In DNA form, the CDR3 reads TGTGCCAGCAGTGATATAGGCAGGGGAGATGAAAAACTGTTTTTT. The rearrangement uses TRBV28 and TRBJ1-4; D might be TRBD1 (6 bases). Trimming took off 5 bases at V and 6 bases at J, with 16 bases between the two ends. There are 15 residues in the CDR3. Germline V gene sequence: CDR1 MDHEN, CDR2 SYDVKM.

This clone has just one count. The J gene is TRBJ2-1, the V gene TRBV5-1, with D tentatively TRBD2 (5 bases). Germline V gene sequence: CDR1 SGHRS, CDR2 YFSETQ. The CDR3 totals 13 residues. Trimming removed 0 bases from V and 4 bases from J, with 5 bases in between. The CDR3 loop reads CASSLGLYNEQFF. CDR3 nucleotide sequence: TGCGCCAGCAGCTTGGGACTATACAATGAGCAGTTCTTC.

This chain links TRBV5-1 with TRBJ1-1; a possible D gene is TRBD1 (5 bases). Germline lookup yields CDR1 SGHRS and CDR2 YFSETQ. Trimming stripped 5 bases from V and 3 bases from J, with 17 bases between. This CDR3 comprises 15 residues. CDR3 DNA sequence: TGCGCCAGCAGGGACACCCTATTCGAGGACACTGAAGCTTTCTTT. As protein: CASRDTLFEDTEAFF.

This clone was counted only a few times. This chain joins TRBV7-9 and TRBJ2-7, with D perhaps matching TRBD1 (5 bases). The CDR3 is 13 residues long. V lost 2 bases and J 4 bases, leaving 9 bases between the germline ends. Per germline, CDR1 SEHNR and CDR2 FQNEAQ (reference sequence). The CDR3 nucleotides read TGTGCCAGCAGCTTATTAGGGGATTACGAGCAGTACTTC. Its translation: CASSLLGDYEQYF. Full variable domain (rest looked up from reference TRBV7-9 and TRBJ2-7): DTGVSQNPRHKITKRGQNVTFRCDPISEHNRLYWYRQTLGQGPEFLTYFQNEAQLEKSRLLSDRFSAERPKGSFSTLEIQRTEQGDSAMYLCASSLLGDYEQYFGPGTRLTVT.

The chain combines TRBV18 with TRBJ1-2; tentatively, D is TRBD1 (6 bases). The CDR3 covers 13 residues. V was clipped by 2 bases and J by 8 bases, with 12 bases between them. Germline values: CDR1 KGHSH, CDR2 LQKENI. CDR3 nucleotides: TGTGCCAGCTCACCAGACAGGACGAGAGGCTACACCTTC. Translated, it gives CASSPDRTRGYTF.

The chain carries TRBV23-1 and TRBJ2-7; 7 bases are shared with TRBD1. TRBV23-1 is noted as an ORF with a role that remains uncertain. The CDR3 is made up of 16 amino acids. The junction had 11 bases not matched to a gene; V was cut back by 4 bases and J by 2 bases. The CDR3: CASSPRAGTAPYEQYF. CDR3 nucleotides: TGCGCCAGCAGTCCAAGGGCCGGGACAGCACCCTACGAGCAGTACTTC.

V usage is TRBV5-4 and J usage is TRBJ2-5; 11 bases align to TRBD2. The CDR3 covers 16 residues. Germline V gene sequence: CDR1 SGHNT, CDR2 YYREEE (reference sequence). Unmatched junction bases numbered 4, after V lost 2 bases and J lost 1 base. The DNA of the CDR3 is TGTGCCAGCAGCTTTCGGCTAGCGGGGGGCCAAGAGACCCAGTACTTC. This codes for CASSFRLAGGQETQYF.

The rearrangement uses TRBV7-8 and TRBJ2-7; 8 bases line up with TRBD2. This CDR3 comprises 16 residues. Trimming cost V 1 base and J 4 bases; bases outside gene matches: 9. Germline V gene data show CDR1 as SGHVS and CDR2 as FQNEAQ. The CDR3 here is CASSLEVGSGVYEQYF. CDR3 nucleotide sequence: TGTGCCAGCAGCTTAGAAGTCGGTAGCGGGGTTTACGAGCAGTACTTC. The whole variable domain, filled in from reference TRBV7-8 and TRBJ2-7, reads GAGVSQSPRYKVAKRGQDVALRCDPISGHVSLFWYQQALGQGPEFLTYFQNEAQLDKSGLPSDRFFAERPEGSVSTLKIQRTQQEDSAVYLCASSLEVGSGVYEQYFGPGTRLTVT.